One T cell receptor (beta chain) is described in this entry. Its antigen remains unidentified. No base quality information exists; no much larger clone differs at one position. This sample was taken from a study of T-cell reconstitution after alpha-beta-depleted transplantation in children (dated by TCRdb to 2016 to 2018). Regarding the complete study: T-cell immune reconstitution after TCRalphabeta/CD19-depleted allogeneic hematopoietic cell transplantation in children was quantitatively tracked in the study by means of TCR repertoire profiling.

The treatment or condition label corresponds to: allogeneic hematopoietic cell transplantation with graft depleted of TCRalphabeta T cells and CD19 B cells. The children who served as transplant recipients had been given grafts of TCRalphabeta/CD19-depleted allogeneic hematopoietic cells. Taken from cysteine to phenylalanine, the CDR3 has 13 residues. Only the CDR3 DNA stays, 39 bases, in frame from base 1. As encoded in the germline V gene, CDR1 is MNHNS while CDR2 is SASEGT. V is reduced by 7 bases and J by 4 bases, leaving a spacing of 13 bases between them. Libraries were made using PCR. The data were produced on an Illumina HiSeq 2500. To normalize quantification of the TCRbeta repertoire, the TCR libraries were built with molecular barcoding that relied on unique molecular identifiers. TCRdb ran its own pipeline on the public reads, namely fastp trimming at Q25 and MiXCR clone calling, and kept in-frame beta chains. Rows are unified per CDR3 protein, each entry keeping the most common DNA and genes. The sample table holds about a million distinct CDR3 sequences, of which about 29% were seen once. The top ten clones comprise roughly 28% of the sample.

General conclusions and limits of the study: Apparently early alphabetaT-cell count recovery about two months after transplant reportedly relied on only several hundred rapidly expanded clones derived from non-depleted graft cells. Over subsequent months, a decline in hyperexpanded clone frequencies was noted, and after one year, T-cell counts and TCRbeta diversity were mostly ascribed to newly produced T cells. The high TCRbeta diversity at day 60 in some patients was ascribed to recipient T cells and intrathymic progenitors that had survived conditioning.

This sequence was found in a boy younger than two who had a stem cell transplant for SCID, so the T cells may come from the graft donor. The specimen comprised PBMCs, mostly from graft donor cells, sampled 360 days after TCRalphabeta/CD19-depleted stem cell transplant. The chain uses TRBV6-1 and TRBJ1-1, with the D gene call left open. CDR3 protein: CASTPLLSTEAFF. The nucleotide sequence reads as follows: TGTGCCAGCACCCCTTTACTCAGCACTGAAGCTTTCTTT.